This T cell receptor beta chain derives from a study of blood T cell repertoires in COVID-19. The repertoire was sequenced with immunoSEQ multiplex PCR; TCRdb's copy has only in-frame clones and lacks some. The profile covers about 4,300 clones, with around 73% appearing a single time and roughly 40% taken by the ten largest. From germline, CDR1 is MNHNY and CDR2 SVGAGI (reference sequence). Trimming took 4 bases from V and 0 from J; bases not matched to a gene: 3. CDR3 size: 15 residues. The sequence was obtained from a human donor with active or convalescent COVID-19. The donor label of this sample is uncertain. This chain links TRBV6-6 with TRBJ2-7; TRBD2 aligns across 10 bases. Sequenced sample: peripheral blood. As DNA, the CDR3 is TGTGCCAGCAGTTCGACTAGCGGGCGCTCCTACGAGCAGTACTTC. It encodes CASSSTSGRSYEQYF.